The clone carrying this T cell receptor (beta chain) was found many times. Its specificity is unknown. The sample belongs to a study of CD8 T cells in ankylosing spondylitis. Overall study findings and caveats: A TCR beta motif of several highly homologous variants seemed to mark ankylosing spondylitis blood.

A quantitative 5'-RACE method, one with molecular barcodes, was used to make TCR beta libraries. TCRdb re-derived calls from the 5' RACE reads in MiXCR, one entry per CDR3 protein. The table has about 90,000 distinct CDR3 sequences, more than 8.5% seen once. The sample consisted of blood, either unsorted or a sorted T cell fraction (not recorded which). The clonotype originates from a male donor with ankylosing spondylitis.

The CDR3 sequence is CASSSQGEHGSPLHF. CDR3 nucleotide sequence: TGTGCCAGCAGCAGCCAGGGTGAACATGGCTCACCCCTCCACTTT. The chain joins TRBV13 to TRBJ1-6; weak D call: TRBD1 (5 bases). Per the germline V gene, CDR1 is PRHDT and CDR2 is FYEKMQ (reference sequence). The CDR3 has 15 amino acids. The V end lost 5 bases, the J end lost 10 bases, and 18 bases lay between the germline ends.